The T cell receptor beta chain described here comes from a study of blood T cell repertoires in COVID-19. The V gene end was trimmed by 3 bases and the J gene end by 7 bases; junction bases not matched to a gene: 2. Germline CDR1 and CDR2: KGHDR and SFDVKD. The CDR3 loop spans 13 amino acids. Sequencing used immunoSEQ multiplex PCR; TCRdb keeps in-frame clones, though not all of them. The data show about 140,000 clones, almost 80% seen once. This clone has only one observation. This rearrangement joins TRBV24-1 to TRBJ2-1, with 7 bases lining up with TRBD1. Sequencing input: PBMCs or T cells enriched from blood (not recorded which). The receptor was isolated from a woman between 45 and 65 years old who had recovered from COVID-19. The CDR3 loop is CATSDLQGNEQFF. CDR3 DNA sequence: TGTGCCACCAGTGATCTACAGGGGAATGAGCAGTTCTTC.